This T cell receptor (beta chain) was identified in a study of human T cells and chemical hapten exposure. MiXCR was run by TCRdb on the RACE reads, yielding one entry per CDR3 protein. Seen here are roughly 90,000 distinct CDR3 sequences, around 9.6% observed once, and the top ten hold around 3.6%. This CDR3 has 14 amino acids. Germline V gene sequence: CDR1 SGHVS, CDR2 FQNEAQ. The trim removed 4 bases at V and 4 bases at J, leaving 3 bases unmatched. In this sample, this clonotype turned up many times. The time point denotes: pre-sensitization, week 0. The treatment is: therapeutic diphenylcyclopropenone sensitization with weekly scalp DPC.

This clonotype was obtained from a woman in her thirties or forties with alopecia areata. Some clones in this sample may be carry-over from other donors' samples. The input for sequencing was whole blood, taken in connection with sensitization to the hapten diphenylcyclopropenone (DPC). V gene TRBV7-8 combines with J gene TRBJ1-5, with 8 bases identical to TRBD1. The CDR3 loop reads CASSYRQGNQPQHF. The CDR3 DNA sequence: TGTGCCAGCAGCTACCGACAGGGGAATCAGCCCCAGCATTTT.